This TCR beta chain is drawn from a study of tumor T cells in aggressive B-cell lymphoma. Measured with immunoSEQ multiplex PCR; TCRdb has only the in-frame clones, and not every one. The sample contains about 3,200 clones, under 75% of which appear only once. Germline V CDR1 and CDR2: MGHDK, SYGVNS. V lost 5 bases and J 7 bases, leaving 12 bases between the germline ends. The CDR3 loop spans 13 amino acids. Input material: tumor tissue. The receptor comes from an adult with diffuse large B cell lymphoma. The V and J genes are TRBV25-1 and TRBJ2-1; D possibly corresponds to TRBD1 (5 bases). The CDR3 here is CASSLIAGNEQFF. For the CDR3, the DNA is TGTGCCAGCAGTTTGATCGCAGGGAATGAGCAGTTCTTC.